This TCR beta chain appears in the sequencing data of a study of T cells in Graves' hyperthyroidism and ophthalmopathy. Study-wide findings and caveats: From stable hyperthyroidism, ophthalmopathy was set apart by a 13 V-J model.

An approximately 10 ml volume of fresh peripheral blood provided the PBMCs. From RNA transcripts, TCR beta CDR3 regions were amplified. The primer set for the first-round RT-PCR of the TCR CDR3 was HTBI. TCRdb re-analysed the multiplex PCR reads in MiXCR, keeping a single row per CDR3 protein. This sample has 600,000 to 650,000 distinct CDR3 sequences, with roughly 16% found just once. This clonotype occurred many times. What it binds is not known. This receptor was taken from a woman younger than 45 with Graves' hyperthyroidism. The specimen sequenced was blood.

The CDR3 protein is CASTVAAQETQYF. The CDR3 DNA follows: TGTGCCAGCACGGTGGCAGCCCAAGAGACCCAGTACTTC. The chain combines TRBV28 with TRBJ2-5, with unresolved D. Trimming left V 7 bases short and J 1 base short, with 10 bases between. The germline gives CDR1 MDHEN, CDR2 SYDVKM. The CDR3 has 13 residues.